Shown below are 26 T cell receptor beta chains from a single sample sequenced in a study of blood T cells in healthy people across ages. A second about 7 to 12 cycle PCR used barcoded and J-beta primers. TCRdb reprocessed the 5' RACE reads via MiXCR and lists one record per CDR3 protein. The sample yields 1.5 million to 2 million distinct CDR3 sequences, 28% seen once. The sample comprised blood. These receptors originate from a woman younger than 45 in good health.

This clonotype was seen a few times. The chain joins TRBV29-1 to TRBJ2-1; 7 bases fit TRBD2. This CDR3 is built from 14 residues. Germline values: CDR1 SQVTM, CDR2 ANQGSEA. After removal of 7 bases from V and 6 bases from J, the junction contained 12 bases not matched to a gene. The CDR3 loop reads CSAEGGLGVNEQFF. The DNA of the CDR3 is TGCAGCGCCGAGGGAGGGTTAGGCGTCAATGAGCAGTTCTTC.

As regards this clonotype: This may stem from a read error, because a much larger clone lies one nucleotide away. This chain connects TRBV28 to TRBJ2-5; D is perhaps TRBD2 (5 bases). CDR1 and CDR2 from the germline V gene are MDHEN and SYDVKM. The CDR3 extends over 12 amino acids. The V end was cut by 4 bases, the J end by 11 bases, with 14 bases between. The CDR3 coding sequence is TGTGCCAGCAGTTGGCGCTTTGGCGGGCAGTACTTC. It codes for CASSWRFGGQYF.

This sequence joins TRBV7-2 and TRBJ2-1; perhaps TRBD2 as D (7 bases). This CDR3 spans 17 amino acids. Trimming cost V 7 bases and J 9 bases, with 28 bases left between them. CDR1 and CDR2 (germline): SGHTA, FQGNSA. This CDR3 reads CASIPKGGGRRGSEQFF. CDR3 sequence (DNA): TGTGCCAGCATCCCTAAAGGTGGCGGGAGAAGGGGGAGTGAGCAGTTCTTC.

This clonotype has more than one count but fewer than ten. The CDR3 DNA reads as TGTGCCAGCAGGGAGGCGGGAGCCAAAAACATTCAGTACTTC. Translating it yields CASREAGAKNIQYF. The chain is built from TRBV2 and TRBJ2-4, with D maybe TRBD2 (5 bases). Trimming cost V 6 bases and J 0 bases, with 9 bases left between them. Germline V lookup: CDR1 SNHLY, CDR2 FYNNEI. The CDR3 loop spans 14 amino acids.

The chain links TRBV3-1 to TRBJ2-3; a weak D match, TRBD2 (5 bases). V dropped 3 bases and J dropped 1 base, with 8 bases sitting between them. Per the germline V gene, CDR1 is LGHDT and CDR2 is YNNKEL (reference sequence). The CDR3 contains 14 residues. CDR3 DNA sequence: TGTGCCAGCAGCCACTTTAGCGGCACAGATACGCAGTATTTT. Translated, it gives CASSHFSGTDTQYF.

This clonotype has at least ten counts. V and J are TRBV6-5 and TRBJ2-5, with D maybe TRBD2 (5 bases). Germline V gives CDR1 MNHEY, CDR2 SVGAGI. This CDR3 has 19 amino acids. Trimming cost V 0 bases and J 3 bases, with 23 bases left between them. Here the CDR3 DNA reads TGTGCCAGCAGTTACTCGACCCCCCTCGCAATTCGGGGAGAAGAGACCCAGTACTTC. It codes for CASSYSTPLAIRGEETQYF.

This clonotype was seen at least ten times. This chain joins TRBV18 and TRBJ2-7; 9 bases match TRBD1. The V segment lost 3 bases and the J segment 5 bases; nucleotides outside the gene matches: 5. CDR3 length: 14 residues. From germline, CDR1 is KGHSH and CDR2 LQKENI. CDR3 residues: CASSPQQGADEQYF. CDR3 in DNA: TGTGCCAGCTCACCTCAACAGGGGGCGGACGAGCAGTACTTC.

This clonotype was counted a single time. The chain links TRBV7-9 to TRBJ2-5; D uncertain. CDR3 length equals 16 residues. The germline V and J ends were trimmed by 5 bases and 4 bases, with 20 bases remaining between them. The V gene's germline CDR1 is SEHNR and CDR2 FQNEAQ (reference sequence). The CDR3: CASSNYRPNLRETQYF. Here the CDR3 DNA reads TGTGCCAGCAGCAACTATCGACCAAACCTTCGAGAGACCCAGTACTTC.

This chain uses TRBV2 with TRBJ1-1; possible D gene TRBD1, 6 bases. V shed 7 bases and J shed 8 bases, with 11 bases lying between them. The germline V gene encodes CDR1 SNHLY and CDR2 FYNNEI. The CDR3 has 11 residues. CDR3 sequence: CASTGVYEAFF. CDR3 bases: TGTGCCAGCACAGGGGTATACGAAGCTTTCTTT.

The table lists this clonotype with a few counts. V gene TRBV29-1 combines with J gene TRBJ2-3; 8 positions match TRBD2. V was clipped by 6 bases and J by 6 bases; unmatched bases: 8. The CDR3 loop spans 13 amino acids. Germline V lookup: CDR1 SQVTM, CDR2 ANQGSEA. The CDR3 sequence: CSVVPAGADTQYF. The DNA of the CDR3 is TGCAGCGTGGTACCAGCGGGAGCCGATACGCAGTATTTT.

V usage is TRBV30 and J usage is TRBJ2-5, with a weak D call TRBD1 (6 bases). The tail of the sequence fits TRBJ2-7 better, so the J call may be wrong. Germline V gene sequence: CDR1 GTSNPN, CDR2 SVGIG (reference sequence). CDR3 length: 13 amino acids. The CDR3 spells CAWGPDRLHEQYF. The CDR3 DNA sequence: TGTGCCTGGGGCCCCGACAGGCTCCACGAGCAGTACTTC.

The rearrangement links TRBV11-2 to TRBJ2-7, with D perhaps matching TRBD1 (6 bases). Trimming removed 0 bases at V and 0 bases at J, with 12 bases between. In germline, CDR1 is SGHAT, CDR2 FQNNGV. The CDR3 runs to 16 residues. CDR3 sequence (DNA): TGTGCCAGCAGCTTAGAAGGCGGACAGAGCTCCTACGAGCAGTACTTC. This codes for CASSLEGGQSSYEQYF.

This clonotype was counted only a few times. This chain connects TRBV5-1 to TRBJ2-6; D is possibly TRBD1 (6 bases). CDR3 length: 18 residues. V lost 4 bases and J 3 bases, leaving 20 bases between the germline ends. CDR1 and CDR2 (germline): SGHRS, YFSETQ. The CDR3 loop reads CASSPSTQGVSGANVLTF. CDR3 coding DNA: TGCGCCAGCAGCCCAAGTACACAGGGAGTCAGTGGGGCCAACGTCCTGACTTTC.

Regarding this clonotype: This may be a read error: a much more frequent sequence differs by one nucleotide. The chain is built from TRBV7-2 and TRBJ2-7; possible D gene TRBD2, 6 bases. The CDR3 has 14 amino acids. Germline CDR1 and CDR2: SGHTA and FQGNSA. The CDR3 coding sequence is TGTGCCAGCAGCTTCGGAGGGAGAACCTACGAGCAGCACTTC. It is translated as CASSFGGRTYEQHF.

This clonotype occurred a few times. This chain connects TRBV6-5 to TRBJ1-1; 7 positions agree with TRBD1. Germline CDR1 reads MNHEY; CDR2 reads SVGAGI. J lost 5 bases, V lost 4 bases, and 4 bases had no gene match. The CDR3 length is 13 residues. CDR3 amino acids: CASSWDRWTEAFF. The CDR3, as DNA: TGTGCCAGCAGTTGGGACAGATGGACTGAAGCTTTCTTT.

This clonotype was detected a few times. The V gene is TRBV6-2 or TRBV6-3, the J gene TRBJ1-2, with 9 bases that match TRBD1. Germline CDR1 reads MNHEY; CDR2 reads SVGEGT. There are 14 residues in the CDR3. V shed 4 bases and J 6 bases; nucleotides not matched to a gene: 6. CDR3 in DNA: TGTGCCAGCAGTTGGACAGGGGTCTCAAATGGCTACACCTTC. Protein sequence: CASSWTGVSNGYTF.

In this sample, this clonotype turned up a few times. The chain employs TRBV9 and TRBJ1-2, with D uncertain. The germline V gene encodes CDR1 SGDLS and CDR2 YYNGEE. Deletions cut 0 bases from V and 4 bases from J, with 7 bases between. This CDR3 spans 13 amino acids. CDR3 nucleotides: TGTGCCAGCAGCGTAGGCCGTAGCTATGGCTACACCTTC. Translating it yields CASSVGRSYGYTF.

This clonotype was counted ten times or more. This chain links TRBV10-3 with TRBJ2-7; TRBD2 matches 13 bases. Germline V gene data show CDR1 as ENHRY and CDR2 as SYGVKD. The length of the CDR3 is 18 residues. Trimming took 6 bases from V and 2 from J; bases not matched to a gene: 13. CDR3 loop: CAIRDSITGTSGAYEQYF. The CDR3 DNA sequence: TGTGCCATCAGGGATTCGATTACCGGGACTAGCGGGGCCTACGAGCAGTACTTC.

The chain recombines TRBV10-3 with TRBJ2-5; TRBD1 aligns across 7 bases. This CDR3 comprises 15 residues. With V trimmed by 6 bases and J by 4 bases, 11 bases remained unmatched. The germline V gene has CDR1 ENHRY and CDR2 SYGVKD. In DNA form, the CDR3 reads TGTGCCATCAGATCAGACAGGGAAAGAAGAGAGACCCAGTACTTC. This translates into CAIRSDRERRETQYF.

The chain couples TRBV5-1 to TRBJ1-5, with TRBD1 identical over 8 bases. In germline, CDR1 is SGHRS, CDR2 YFSETQ. V lost 4 bases, J lost 7 bases, and 10 bases stayed unmatched. This CDR3 is 15 amino acids long. CDR3 sequence reads: CASSPSGQEEQPQHF. The CDR3 DNA reads as TGCGCCAGCAGCCCCTCGGGACAGGAGGAACAGCCCCAGCATTTT.

The V and J genes are TRBV5-5 and TRBJ1-4; D not resolved. This CDR3 is 13 amino acids long. V gave up 0 bases and J gave up 13 bases, with 13 bases separating them. Germline CDR1 is SGHKS and CDR2 is YYEKEE (reference sequence). The CDR3 DNA reads as TGTGCCAGCAGCTTGGTGGTATCGTACGGACTGTTTTTT. Translated: CASSLVVSYGLFF.

This clonotype was counted many times. The chain couples TRBV29-1 to TRBJ1-2; 8 bases map to TRBD1. The germline CDR1 and CDR2 sequences are SQVTM and ANQGSEA. The CDR3 totals 14 residues. Germline trimming cut 6 bases from V and 2 bases from J; bases unmatched to any gene: 8. The CDR3 sequence is CSVRMDRANYGYTF. The CDR3 DNA reads TGCAGCGTCCGGATGGACAGGGCAAACTATGGCTACACCTTC.

This clonotype was observed many times. The chain is built from TRBV28 and TRBJ2-5; the D is unclear. The CDR3 loop spans 12 amino acids. The V end was cut by 6 bases, the J end by 5 bases, with 10 bases between. Germline CDR1 and CDR2: MDHEN and SYDVKM. Written as DNA, the CDR3 is TGTGCCAGCAGCCCGCACGGGGAGACCCAGTACTTC. It is translated as CASSPHGETQYF.

This clonotype was recorded only once. V and J are TRBV27 and TRBJ2-7; 8 bases agree with TRBD2. The CDR3 has 14 residues. CDR1 is MNHEY and CDR2 is SMNVEV in the germline V gene (reference sequence). Trimming at V came to 3 bases and at J to 7 bases, leaving 8 bases not matched to a gene. In DNA, the CDR3 is TGTGCCAGCAGTTTGAATGGCGGGAGGCAGGAGCAGTACTTC. It specifies CASSLNGGRQEQYF.

This chain joins TRBV6-2 or TRBV6-3 and TRBJ2-1; 10 bases are a match to TRBD2. CDR3 length: 16 amino acids. V lost 0 bases, J lost 6 bases, and 5 bases stayed unmatched. Germline V gives CDR1 MNHEY, CDR2 SVGEGT. This CDR3 reads CASSYSPSGGPNEQFF. CDR3 nucleotides: TGTGCCAGCAGTTACTCTCCTAGCGGGGGACCCAATGAGCAGTTCTTC.

This clonotype was seen only a few times. This chain uses TRBV7-9 with TRBJ2-7; 7 bases map to TRBD1. CDR1 SEHNR and CDR2 FQNEAQ come from the germline V gene (reference sequence). V dropped 2 bases and J dropped 4; count of bases not matched to a gene: 2. The CDR3 length is 13 residues. The CDR3 nucleotides read TGTGCCAGCAGCTTACAGACAGGGTACGAGCAGTACTTC. It codes for CASSLQTGYEQYF.